Below, 11 T cell receptor beta chains from the same sample are listed, as sequenced in a study of cytotoxic CD8 clonotypes in ibrutinib-treated CLL. Sequencing used immunoSEQ multiplex PCR; TCRdb keeps in-frame clones, though not all of them. The repertoire holds 150,000 to 200,000 clones, with approximately 84% as singletons. Sequencing was performed on PBMCs, taken after 24 months of ibrutinib treatment. These receptors came from a human donor with chronic lymphocytic leukemia.

This clone turned up a few times. The gene calls are TRBV7-2 and TRBJ2-5; 9 positions agree with TRBD2. The CDR3 sequence is 13 residues long. The germline V gene has CDR1 SGHTA and CDR2 FQGNSA. J lost 6 bases, V lost 5 bases, and 4 bases had no gene match. The CDR3 region is CASSLSGGKTQYF. The CDR3 DNA sequence: TGTGCCAGCAGCCTCAGCGGGGGGAAGACCCAGTACTTC.

The chain recombines TRBV5-4 with TRBJ2-1; D tentatively fits TRBD1 or TRBD2 (6 bases each). V lost 4 bases to trimming and J lost 5 bases, with 22 bases between them. Germline V gene data show CDR1 as SGHNT and CDR2 as YYREEE (reference sequence). This CDR3 is built from 17 residues. The CDR3 DNA sequence: TGTGCCAGCAGCCCGGTCGGGGGCTCCCAAAACCACAATGAGCAGTTCTTC. This codes for CASSPVGGSQNHNEQFF.

The V gene is TRBV6-5, the J gene TRBJ2-7; D tentatively reads TRBD1 or TRBD2 (6 bases each). This CDR3 has 14 amino acids. CDR1 is MNHEY, CDR2 SVGAGI, per germline. The V end was cut by 5 bases, the J end by 4 bases, with 15 bases between. Here the CDR3 reads CASSQQGAGYEQYF. CDR3 coding DNA: TGTGCCAGCAGTCAACAGGGTGCGGGATACGAGCAGTACTTC.

This chain connects TRBV5-6 to TRBJ1-1; 7 positions match TRBD1. Germline V lookup: CDR1 SGHDT, CDR2 YYEEEE. The CDR3 sequence is 16 residues long. V was clipped by 4 bases and J by 5 bases; unmatched bases: 14. This CDR3 reads CASSAIDREGVTEAFF. The CDR3 DNA is TGTGCCAGCAGCGCAATAGACAGGGAAGGGGTTACTGAAGCTTTCTTT. Complete variable domain (other parts from reference TRBV5-6 and TRBJ1-1): DAGVTQSPTHLIKTRGQQVTLRCSPKSGHDTVSWYQQALGQGPQFIFQYYEEEERQRGNFPDRFSGHQFPNYSSELNVNALLLGDSALYLCASSAIDREGVTEAFFGQGTRLTVV.

The chain has TRBV5-6 and TRBJ2-1; no definite D call. The V end was cut by 1 base, the J end by 8 bases, with 4 bases between. The CDR3 totals 11 residues. Germline assignment: CDR1 SGHDT and CDR2 YYEEEE. The CDR3 is CASSLQYEQFF. As DNA, the CDR3 is TGTGCCAGCAGCTTGCAGTATGAGCAGTTCTTC.

The chain recombines TRBV6-6 with TRBJ1-2; 7 bases map to TRBD1. The CDR3 has 13 residues. The V gene's germline CDR1 is MNHNY and CDR2 SVGAGI (reference sequence). Losses at the gene ends were 8 bases for V and 2 bases for J; bases not matched to a gene: 5. CDR3 in DNA: TGTGCCAGCGAAAGGACAGGAAACTATGGCTACACCTTC. This translates into CASERTGNYGYTF.

V and J are TRBV7-2 and TRBJ1-2; a weak D match, TRBD1 (5 bases). The V end lost 1 base, the J end lost 4 bases, and 16 bases lay between the germline ends. The germline V gene has CDR1 SGHTA and CDR2 FQGNSA. CDR3 length: 16 amino acids. The CDR3 DNA reads TGTGCCAGCAGCTTAGACAGGCCTCAGAATAGCTATGGCTACACCTTC. It specifies CASSLDRPQNSYGYTF.

This CDR3 reads CAISEADRGNQPQHF. The CDR3 coding sequence is TGTGCCATCAGTGAGGCGGACAGGGGGAATCAGCCCCAGCATTTT. The J gene is TRBJ1-5, the V gene TRBV10-3; 10 bases line up with TRBD1. V trimming: 2 bases; J trimming: 4 bases; junction bases outside the gene matches: 2. The germline V gene encodes CDR1 ENHRY and CDR2 SYGVKD. The CDR3 extends over 15 amino acids.

This clone was recorded many times. At the DNA level, this CDR3 is encoded by other sequences in the same sample as well. CDR3 DNA sequence: TGCAGCGTGGGCAATATGAACACTGAAGCTTTCTTT. Its protein is CSVGNMNTEAFF. The V call is TRBV29-1, the J call TRBJ1-1; D remains ambiguous. CDR1 SQVTM and CDR2 ANQGSEA come from the germline V gene. The CDR3 is 12 residues long. Trimming took off 6 bases at V and 0 bases at J, with 8 bases between the two ends. Supplemented by reference TRBV29-1 and TRBJ1-1, the full variable domain reads SAVISQKPSRDICQRGTSLTIQCQVDSQVTMMFWYRQQPGQSLTLIATANQGSEATYESGFVIDKFPISRPNLTFSTLTVSNMSPEDSSIYLCSVGNMNTEAFFGQGTRLTVV.

CDR3 sequence (DNA): TGCGCCAGCAGCTTGCCGGATATCGAGCAGTACTTC. It translates to CASSLPDIEQYF. The gene calls are TRBV5-1 and TRBJ2-7, with unresolved D. Trimming shortened V by 1 base and J by 6 bases, and 8 bases separated the two germline ends. CDR3 length: 12 amino acids. Looked up from germline, CDR1 is SGHRS and CDR2 is YFSETQ.

This clone is a singleton in its sample. This sequence joins TRBV5-1 and TRBJ1-1; the match to TRBD1 covers 8 bases. With V trimmed by 4 bases and J by 4 bases, 6 bases remained unmatched. The CDR3 runs to 14 residues. Germline V gives CDR1 SGHRS, CDR2 YFSETQ. As DNA, the CDR3 is TGCGCCAGCAGCCCTAAAACAGGGGGCACTGAAGCTTTCTTT. It yields the protein CASSPKTGGTEAFF.